The rows below give T cell receptor beta chains drawn from one sample of a study of shared clonotypes between healthy human individuals. Repertoires were generated with immunoSEQ multiplex PCR, while TCRdb's copy carries only in-frame clones and drops some. The data contain under 2.5 million clones, about nine tenths of them singletons. Sequencing input: naive CD4+ T cells from PBMCs. Receptors were obtained from a man aged 18 to 30 in good health. Some clones in this sample may be carry-over from other donors' samples. CDR3s include the opening cysteine and the closing phenylalanine or tryptophan. A D gene is named only where the DNA matches it firmly. For some rows the clone size is stated as once, few or many, or as a class when expanded; others skip it.

D: TRBD2; size: NA; J: TRBJ2-3; V: TRBV5-1; CDR3: CASSDLAGALTDTQYF; DNA: TGCGCCAGCAGCGACTTAGCGGGAGCCCTCACAGATACGCAGTATTTT
D: NA; size: NA; J: TRBJ1-2; V: TRBV20-1; CDR3: CSAREPYGYTF; DNA: TGCAGTGCTAGGGAGCCATATGGCTACACCTTC
D: NA; size: NA; J: TRBJ1-1; V: TRBV4-3; CDR3: CASSQGHQRSNTEAFF; DNA: TGCGCCAGCAGCCAAGGGCATCAGAGATCAAACACTGAAGCTTTCTTT
D: NA; size: few; J: TRBJ2-3; V: TRBV6-1; CDR3: CASTRARDTDTQYF; DNA: TGTGCCAGCACGCGGGCCCGGGACACAGATACGCAGTATTTT
D: TRBD2; size: NA; J: TRBJ2-3; V: TRBV27; CDR3: CASSEIAGPIFSTDTQYF; DNA: TGTGCCAGCAGTGAAATAGCGGGACCGATCTTTAGCACAGATACGCAGTATTTT
D: NA; size: NA; J: TRBJ1-1; V: TRBV5-1; CDR3: CASSLRGPGTEAFF; DNA: TGCGCCAGCAGCTTGAGGGGCCCCGGCACTGAAGCTTTCTTT
D: TRBD1; size: NA; J: TRBJ2-4; V: TRBV5-1; CDR3: CASSLDPGGSAKNIQYF; DNA: TGCGCCAGCAGCCTAGACCCAGGGGGCTCCGCCAAAAACATTCAGTACTTC
D: NA; size: NA; J: TRBJ2-3; V: TRBV28; CDR3: CASDRAASTDTQYF; DNA: TGTGCCAGTGACCGGGCCGCTAGCACAGATACGCAGTATTTT
D: NA; size: NA; J: TRBJ1-1; V: TRBV5-1; CDR3: CASRLSAAGTEAFF; DNA: TGCGCCAGCAGGTTGTCAGCAGCGGGCACTGAAGCTTTCTTT
D: TRBD2; size: NA; J: TRBJ2-1; V: TRBV7-3; CDR3: CASSTSGRGLLNEQFF; DNA: TGTGCCAGCAGCACTAGCGGGAGGGGGTTACTTAATGAGCAGTTCTTC
D: TRBD1; size: NA; J: TRBJ2-7; V: TRBV18; CDR3: CASSPLGTDYEQYF; DNA: TGTGCCAGCTCACCCCTTGGGACAGACTACGAGCAGTACTTC
D: NA; size: few; J: TRBJ2-5; V: TRBV20-1; CDR3: CSAKETQYF; DNA: TGCAGTGCTAAGGAGACCCAGTACTTC
D: TRBD2; size: once; J: TRBJ2-3; V: TRBV11-2; CDR3: CASSLAPLAGGQDTQYF; DNA: TGTGCCAGCAGCTTAGCCCCGCTAGCGGGAGGGCAGGATACGCAGTATTTT
D: NA; size: NA; J: TRBJ2-5; V: TRBV7-2; CDR3: CASSPRGAGHTFRETQYF; DNA: TGTGCCAGCAGCCCTAGGGGAGCGGGCCACACGTTCCGAGAGACCCAGTACTTC
D: TRBD2; size: NA; J: TRBJ2-1; V: TRBV27; CDR3: CASSLRLAGVGEQFF; DNA: TGTGCCAGCAGTTTACGACTAGCGGGAGTCGGTGAGCAGTTCTTC
D: NA; size: few; J: TRBJ2-5; V: TRBV14; CDR3: CASSLRLGYQETQYF; DNA: TGTGCCAGCAGCCTAAGACTGGGATACCAAGAGACCCAGTACTTC
D: TRBD1; size: NA; J: TRBJ1-5; V: TRBV19; CDR3: CASSMPAGGGRNQPQHF; DNA: TGTGCCAGTAGTATGCCTGCAGGGGGCGGACGGAATCAGCCCCAGCATTTT
D: TRBD1; size: NA; J: TRBJ2-2; V: TRBV18; CDR3: CASSQQGAAGELFF; DNA: TGTGCCAGCTCACAACAGGGGGCGGCCGGGGAGCTGTTTTTT
D: NA; size: once; J: TRBJ1-3; V: TRBV6-6; CDR3: CASTYSGRGGGNTIYF; DNA: TGTGCCAGCACCTATTCCGGGCGAGGGGGTGGAAACACCATATATTTT
D: NA; size: NA; J: TRBJ2-5; V: TRBV5-1; CDR3: CASTFASSDGQETQYF; DNA: TGCGCCAGCACCTTTGCATCATCGGACGGGCAAGAGACCCAGTACTTC